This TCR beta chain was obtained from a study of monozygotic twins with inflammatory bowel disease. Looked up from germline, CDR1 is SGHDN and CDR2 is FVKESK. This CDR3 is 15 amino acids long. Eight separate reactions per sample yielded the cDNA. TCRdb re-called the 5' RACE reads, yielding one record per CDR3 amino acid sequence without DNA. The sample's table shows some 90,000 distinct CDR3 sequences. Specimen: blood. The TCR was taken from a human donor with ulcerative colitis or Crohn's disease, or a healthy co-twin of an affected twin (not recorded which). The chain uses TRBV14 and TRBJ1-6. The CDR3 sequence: CASSQVAGTNSPLHF.